A single sample gave rise to the 7 T cell receptor beta chains below, sequenced in a study of blood T cells in healthy people across ages. For the second PCR, which ran for 7 to 11 cycles, a sample-barcoded 5' primer and a J-beta primer mix were used. TCRdb independently ran MiXCR on the 5' RACE reads; one entry per CDR3 protein. The table shows 1.8 million or so distinct CDR3 sequences, with approximately 39% occurring only once. The sample taken for sequencing was blood. The receptors derive from a human donor in good health.

The gene calls are TRBV4-1 and TRBJ2-1; unclear D gene. Trimming took 1 base from V and 1 from J, leaving 17 bases between them. Per germline, CDR1 MGHRA and CDR2 YSYEKL. The CDR3 spans 18 residues. CDR3 sequence reads: CASSQVDMGFRSYNEQFF. The CDR3 DNA reads TGCGCCAGCAGCCAAGTGGATATGGGCTTTAGGTCCTACAATGAGCAGTTCTTC.

The V and J genes are TRBV20-1 and TRBJ2-3, with D possibly matching TRBD2 (6 bases). Germline CDR1 and CDR2: DFQATT and SNEGSKA (reference sequence). This CDR3 contains 16 residues. Trimming removed 0 bases from V and 0 bases from J, with 13 bases in between. The CDR3 region is CSARDPGTSSTDTQYF. CDR3 DNA: TGCAGTGCTAGAGACCCCGGGACTTCCAGCACAGATACGCAGTATTTT.

For this clonotype: Given a much more abundant clone one base away, this may be a read error. This chain connects TRBV29-1 to TRBJ2-5; 10 bases line up with TRBD1. The DNA end favors TRBJ2-1, so the J call may be wrong. CDR3 length: 13 amino acids. Germline CDR1 and CDR2: SQVTM and ANQGSEA. CDR3 amino acids: CSSTGTGEETQFF. The CDR3 DNA follows: TGCAGCTCCACCGGGACAGGGGAAGAGACCCAGTTCTTC.

In its sample, this clonotype was seen a few times. The V and J genes are TRBV29-1 and TRBJ1-4; D is undetermined. Trimming pared 4 bases from V and 5 bases from J, leaving 11 bases between. There are 13 residues in the CDR3. Looked up from germline, CDR1 is SQVTM and CDR2 is ANQGSEA. In DNA, the CDR3 is TGCAGCGTTGTGGAGAATCTGAATGAAAAACTGTTTTTT. Its protein product is CSVVENLNEKLFF. The full variable domain, completed using reference TRBV29-1 and TRBJ1-4, is SAVISQKPSRDICQRGTSLTIQCQVDSQVTMMFWYRQQPGQSLTLIATANQGSEATYESGFVIDKFPISRPNLTFSTLTVSNMSPEDSSIYLCSVVENLNEKLFFGSGTQLSVL.

This chain uses TRBV7-9 with TRBJ2-3; D call uncertain. Trimming took 3 bases from V and 0 from J, leaving 16 bases between them. The CDR3 consists of 17 residues. The germline gives CDR1 SEHNR, CDR2 FQNEAQ (reference sequence). The CDR3 nucleotides read TGTGCCAGCAGCTTCCCTCCGACTGGGAACAGCACAGATACGCAGTATTTT. Amino acid sequence: CASSFPPTGNSTDTQYF.

The chain uses TRBV10-3 and TRBJ2-2, with D perhaps being TRBD1 or TRBD2 (6 bases each). The germline V gene has CDR1 ENHRY and CDR2 SYGVKD. V was clipped by 10 bases and J by 4 bases, with 13 bases between them. There are 13 residues in the CDR3. CDR3 in amino acids: CATGGEGTGELFF. The CDR3 coding sequence is TGTGCCACCGGGGGCGAGGGCACCGGGGAGCTGTTTTTT.

This clonotype was counted a single time. This rearrangement joins TRBV5-5 to TRBJ2-5; D is undetermined. CDR3 size: 14 residues. Per germline, CDR1 SGHKS and CDR2 YYEKEE (reference sequence). Trimming pared 4 bases from V and 5 bases from J, leaving 15 bases between. The DNA of the CDR3 is TGTGCCAGCAGCAACCGGGCCCCCGGGGAGACCCAGTACTTC. It codes for CASSNRAPGETQYF.